What follows are 6 T cell receptor beta chains derived from one specimen sequenced in a study of blood T cell repertoires in COVID-19. Assay: immunoSEQ multiplex PCR; the TCRdb copy retains only in-frame clones and omits some. The sample yields roughly 220,000 clones, approximately 82% seen once. Sample: PBMCs or T cells enriched from blood (not recorded which). The receptors stem from a man aged 35 to 55 who had recovered from COVID-19.

The gene calls are TRBV5-6 and TRBJ1-2; maybe TRBD1 (6 bases). Trimming took 4 bases from V and 8 from J, leaving 24 bases between them. Germline values: CDR1 SGHDT, CDR2 YYEEEE. The CDR3 extends over 16 amino acids. This CDR3 is CASSPEESGGGGGYTF. Here the CDR3 DNA reads TGTGCCAGCAGCCCCGAAGAATCAGGCGGGGGCGGGGGCTACACCTTC.

J is TRBJ1-3 and V is TRBV7-8; 7 bases are shared with TRBD1. Germline V lookup: CDR1 SGHVS, CDR2 FQNEAQ. This CDR3 spans 16 amino acids. The ends lost 2 bases at V and 3 bases at J; junction bases unmatched: 7. Here the CDR3 reads CASSLRQGSIGNTIYF. The CDR3 nucleotides read TGTGCCAGCAGCTTAAGACAGGGATCGATTGGAAACACCATATATTTT. The whole variable domain, remainder taken from reference TRBV7-8 and TRBJ1-3, is GAGVSQSPRYKVAKRGQDVALRCDPISGHVSLFWYQQALGQGPEFLTYFQNEAQLDKSGLPSDRFFAERPEGSVSTLKIQRTQQEDSAVYLCASSLRQGSIGNTIYFGEGSWLTVV.

The rearrangement uses TRBV28 and TRBJ1-5; unclear D gene. The CDR3 is 15 amino acids. V lost 9 bases and J lost 6, with 21 bases in between. Germline values: CDR1 MDHEN, CDR2 SYDVKM. The CDR3 reads CASTLTGGFVQPQHF. CDR3 DNA: TGTGCCAGTACCCTTACTGGAGGGTTCGTTCAGCCCCAGCATTTT.

The chain combines TRBV19 with TRBJ2-3, with D maybe TRBD2 (6 bases). V dropped 6 bases and J dropped 3 bases, with 13 bases sitting between them. Germline assignment: CDR1 LNHDA and CDR2 SQIVND (reference sequence). The CDR3 spans 14 residues. The chain's CDR3 is CASRPGLSTDTQYF. CDR3 DNA: TGTGCCAGTAGGCCGGGACTTTCGACAGATACGCAGTATTTT.

The J gene is TRBJ1-1, the V gene TRBV30; D possibly corresponds to TRBD1 (5 bases). Germline V gives CDR1 GTSNPN, CDR2 SVGIG (reference sequence). V gave up 5 bases and J gave up 4 bases, with 17 bases separating them. The CDR3 is made up of 14 amino acids. The CDR3 here is CAWGIWGESTEAFF. CDR3 coding DNA: TGTGCCTGGGGGATCTGGGGGGAGAGCACTGAAGCTTTCTTT.

The V and J genes are TRBV5-1 and TRBJ2-3; the D is unclear. V lost 1 base, J lost 0 bases, and 9 bases lay in between. This CDR3 is built from 15 residues. Germline V gene sequence: CDR1 SGHRS, CDR2 YFSETQ. The CDR3 DNA reads TGCGCCAGCAGCTTGTATCTAGAGAGCACAGATACGCAGTATTTT. This codes for CASSLYLESTDTQYF.